The 2 T cell receptor beta chains reported below all come from one sample, sequenced in a study of T cell changes during pregnancy in multiple sclerosis. Profiling relied on immunoSEQ multiplex PCR, and the TCRdb table lists in-frame clones only, not all of them. The table has 70,000 to 80,000 clones, approximately 91% seen once. The sample was peripheral blood, taken before pregnancy. The receptors were gathered from a female donor with multiple sclerosis, enrolled in a pregnancy study.

The rearrangement joins TRBV5-6 to TRBJ2-2; 7 nucleotides line up with TRBD1. The germline gives CDR1 SGHDT, CDR2 YYEEEE. The CDR3 sequence is 16 residues long. The ends lost 0 bases at V and 5 bases at J; junction bases unmatched: 7. The CDR3 reads CASSLVGTAMTGELFF. Here the CDR3 DNA reads TGTGCCAGCAGCTTGGTGGGGACAGCCATGACCGGGGAGCTGTTTTTT.

The chain recombines TRBV19 with TRBJ1-2, with D perhaps matching TRBD1 (5 bases). The ends were cut back, 3 bases at V and 4 bases at J, with 12 bases in the middle. The CDR3 has 14 amino acids. Germline lookup yields CDR1 LNHDA and CDR2 SQIVND (reference sequence). The chain's CDR3 is CASSIGQGGYGYTF. In DNA, the CDR3 is TGTGCCAGTAGTATTGGGCAGGGAGGCTATGGCTACACCTTC.